This T cell receptor beta chain was identified during a study of tumor-infiltrating lymphocytes in localized non-small cell lung cancer. Whole-study results and caveats: TCRbeta sequencing showed higher T cell infiltration in tumors than uninvolved lung. TCR sequencing covered a subset of patients with enough tissue. No T-cell fraction difference was seen between IM1 and IM2 tumors.

The repertoire was sequenced with immunoSEQ multiplex PCR; TCRdb's copy has only in-frame clones and lacks some. The sample carries over 10,000 clones, roughly 67% recorded once. Points on this clone: The antigen remains undetermined.

CDR1 and CDR2 from the germline V gene are SEHNR and FQNEAQ (reference sequence). The CDR3 is 12 residues long. V dropped 5 bases and J dropped 3 bases, with 6 bases sitting between them. The TCR sequence derives from a human donor with non-small cell lung cancer. The sequenced sample consisted of lung tumor tissue. The chain combines TRBV7-9 with TRBJ2-3, with no clear D. CDR3 sequence reads: CASSPQTDTQYF. The CDR3 DNA follows: TGTGCCAGCAGCCCTCAAACAGATACGCAGTATTTT.